This T cell receptor (beta chain) appears in the sequencing data of a study of cytomegalovirus exposure and HLA in healthy donors. About the study: Of several hundred genotyped donors, 81% grouped in the Caucasian-associated ancestry cluster.

As for this clone: Its antigen is not identified.

Study-level points and caveats: In vitro checks showed that a few CMV-associated chains really do target CMV antigens. Common viral pathogens seemed to be connected with several of the most significant clusters, according to a later analysis.

The PCR employed 60 Vbeta primers together with 13 Jbeta primers. Data came from immunoSEQ multiplex PCR; TCRdb stores just in-frame clones and leaves some out. Here the sample spans about 160,000 clones, approximately 78% being singletons. The CDR3 runs to 16 residues. Trimming pared 3 bases from V and 4 bases from J, leaving 18 bases between. Per germline, CDR1 KGHSH and CDR2 LQKENI. The sequence derives from a woman aged 25 to 39 in good health and CMV-seropositive. Sequenced sample: PBMCs. The chain is built from TRBV18 and TRBJ2-5; a possible D gene is TRBD2 (5 bases). Here the CDR3 reads CASSPRGKAGGETQYF. The CDR3 DNA sequence: TGTGCCAGCTCACCGAGAGGGAAGGCAGGAGGAGAGACCCAGTACTTC. Full variable domain (remainder filled in from reference TRBV18 and TRBJ2-5): NAGVMQNPRHLVRRRGQEARLRCSPMKGHSHVYWYRQLPEEGLKFMVYLQKENIIDESGMPKERFSAEFPKEGPSILRIQQVVRGDSAAYFCASSPRGKAGGETQYFGPGTRLLVL.